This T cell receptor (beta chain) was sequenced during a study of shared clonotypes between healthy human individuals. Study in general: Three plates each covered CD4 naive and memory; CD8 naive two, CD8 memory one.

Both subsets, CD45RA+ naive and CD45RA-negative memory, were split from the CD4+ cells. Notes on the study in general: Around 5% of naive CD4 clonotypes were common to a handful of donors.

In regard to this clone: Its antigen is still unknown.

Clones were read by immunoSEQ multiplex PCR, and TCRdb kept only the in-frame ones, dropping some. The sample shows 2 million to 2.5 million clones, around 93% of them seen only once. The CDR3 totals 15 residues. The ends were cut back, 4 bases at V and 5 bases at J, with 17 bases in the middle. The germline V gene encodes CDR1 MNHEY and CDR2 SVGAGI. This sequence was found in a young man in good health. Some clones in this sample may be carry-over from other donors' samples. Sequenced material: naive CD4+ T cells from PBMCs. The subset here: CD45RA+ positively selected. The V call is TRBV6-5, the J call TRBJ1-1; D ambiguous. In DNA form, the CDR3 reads TGTGCCAGCAGTTTAATCCAGACCGGAAGGACTGAAGCTTTCTTT. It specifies CASSLIQTGRTEAFF.